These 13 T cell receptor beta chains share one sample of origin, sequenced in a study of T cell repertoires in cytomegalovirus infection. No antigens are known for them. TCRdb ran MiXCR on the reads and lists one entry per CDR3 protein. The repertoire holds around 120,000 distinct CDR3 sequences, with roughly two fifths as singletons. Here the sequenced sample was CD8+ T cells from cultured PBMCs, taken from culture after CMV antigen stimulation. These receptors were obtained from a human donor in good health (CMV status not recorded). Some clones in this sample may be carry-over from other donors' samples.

CDR3 loop: CASSSGQGKTYEQYF. As DNA, the CDR3 is TGTGCCAGCAGCTCAGGACAGGGCAAGACCTACGAGCAGTACTTC. The V call is TRBV7-9, the J call TRBJ2-7; 8 bases are a match to TRBD1. The CDR3 has 15 amino acids. The J segment lost 2 bases and the V segment lost 4 bases, leaving 7 bases of the junction unmatched. Per germline, CDR1 SEHNR and CDR2 FQNEAQ (reference sequence).

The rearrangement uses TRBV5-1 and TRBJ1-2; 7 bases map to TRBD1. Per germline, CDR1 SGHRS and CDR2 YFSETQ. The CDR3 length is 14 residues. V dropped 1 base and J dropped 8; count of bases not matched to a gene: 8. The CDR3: CASSLWDSGQGYTF. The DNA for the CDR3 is TGCGCCAGCAGCTTGTGGGACAGTGGACAGGGCTACACCTTC.

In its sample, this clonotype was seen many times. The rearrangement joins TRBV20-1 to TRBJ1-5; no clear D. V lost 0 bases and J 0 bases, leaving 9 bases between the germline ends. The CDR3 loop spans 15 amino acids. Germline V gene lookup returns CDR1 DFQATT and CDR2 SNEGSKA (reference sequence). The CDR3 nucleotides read TGCAGTGCTAGAGATAGTGGTTATAGCAATCAGCCCCAGCATTTT. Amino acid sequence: CSARDSGYSNQPQHF.

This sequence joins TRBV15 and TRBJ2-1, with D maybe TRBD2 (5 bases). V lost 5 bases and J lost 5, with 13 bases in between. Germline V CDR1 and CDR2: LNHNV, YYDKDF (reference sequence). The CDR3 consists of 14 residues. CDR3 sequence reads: CATSPGKTDNEQFF. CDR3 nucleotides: TGTGCCACCAGCCCCGGGAAGACTGACAATGAGCAGTTCTTC.

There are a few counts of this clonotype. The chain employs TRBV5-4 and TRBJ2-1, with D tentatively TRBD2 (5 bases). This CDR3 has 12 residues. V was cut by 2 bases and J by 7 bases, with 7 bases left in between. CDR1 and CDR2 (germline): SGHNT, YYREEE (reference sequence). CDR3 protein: CASSFWRNEQFF. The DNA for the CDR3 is TGTGCCAGCAGCTTTTGGAGGAATGAGCAGTTCTTC.

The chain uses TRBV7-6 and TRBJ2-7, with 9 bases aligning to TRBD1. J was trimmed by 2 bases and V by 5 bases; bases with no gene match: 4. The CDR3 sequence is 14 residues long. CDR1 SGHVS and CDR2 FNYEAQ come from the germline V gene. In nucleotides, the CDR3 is TGTGCCAGCAGCCAGGGACAGGGTACCTACGAGCAGTACTTC. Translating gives CASSQGQGTYEQYF.

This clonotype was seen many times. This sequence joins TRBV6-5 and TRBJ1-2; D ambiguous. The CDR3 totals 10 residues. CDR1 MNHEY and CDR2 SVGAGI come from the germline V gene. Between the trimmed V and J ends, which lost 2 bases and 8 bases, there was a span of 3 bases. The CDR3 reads CASSYRGYTF. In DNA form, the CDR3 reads TGTGCCAGCAGTTACAGGGGCTACACCTTC.

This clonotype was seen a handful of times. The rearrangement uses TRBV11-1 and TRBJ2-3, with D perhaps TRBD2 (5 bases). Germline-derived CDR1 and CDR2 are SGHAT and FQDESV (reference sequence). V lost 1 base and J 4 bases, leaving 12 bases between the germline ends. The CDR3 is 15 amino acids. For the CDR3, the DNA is TGTGCCAGCAGCTTAGATATCGGGAATCCAGATACGCAGTATTTT. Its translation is CASSLDIGNPDTQYF.

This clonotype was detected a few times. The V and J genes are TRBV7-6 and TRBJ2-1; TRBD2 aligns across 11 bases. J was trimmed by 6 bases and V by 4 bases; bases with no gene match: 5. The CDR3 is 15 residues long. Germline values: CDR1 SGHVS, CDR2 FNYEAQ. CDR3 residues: CASSYSGGEGNEQFF. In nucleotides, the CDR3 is TGTGCCAGCAGCTATAGCGGGGGGGAGGGCAATGAGCAGTTCTTC.

The CDR3 sequence: CASSLILSTGELFF. As DNA, the CDR3 is TGTGCCAGCAGCTTGATTCTTTCCACCGGGGAGCTGTTTTTT. The gene calls are TRBV5-6 and TRBJ2-2; D uncertain. CDR3 length equals 14 residues. The V end lost 1 base, the J end lost 4 bases, and 8 bases lay between the germline ends. CDR1 and CDR2 from the germline V gene are SGHDT and YYEEEE.

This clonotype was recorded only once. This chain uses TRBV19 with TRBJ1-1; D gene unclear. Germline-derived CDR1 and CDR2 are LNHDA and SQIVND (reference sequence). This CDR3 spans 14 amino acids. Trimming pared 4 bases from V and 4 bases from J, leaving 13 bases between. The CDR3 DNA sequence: TGTGCCAGTAGTAGCGGCAGTCGGAGCACTGAAGCTTTCTTT. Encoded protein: CASSSGSRSTEAFF.

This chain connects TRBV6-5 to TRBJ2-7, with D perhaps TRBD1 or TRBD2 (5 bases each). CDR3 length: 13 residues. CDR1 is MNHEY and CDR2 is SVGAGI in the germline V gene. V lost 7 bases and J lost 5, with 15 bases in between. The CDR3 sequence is CASMGPNPDEQYF. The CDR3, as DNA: TGTGCCAGCATGGGACCTAATCCCGACGAGCAGTACTTC.

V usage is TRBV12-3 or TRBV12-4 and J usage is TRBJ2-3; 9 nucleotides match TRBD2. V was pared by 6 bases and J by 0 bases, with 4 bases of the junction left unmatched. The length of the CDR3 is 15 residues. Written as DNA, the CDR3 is TGTGCCAGCAGCTCGACTAGCGGCAGCACAGATACGCAGTATTTT. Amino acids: CASSSTSGSTDTQYF.